These 17 T cell receptor beta chains were all obtained from the same sample, sequenced in a study of CD8 T cells in ankylosing spondylitis (dated by TCRdb to about 2017). The paper's findings and limits, for the study overall: A TCR beta motif made up of several highly homologous amino acid variants appeared to be characteristic of blood from ankylosing spondylitis patients.

Antigens for these TCRs are unknown. The library came from 5' RACE. Instrument used: Illumina HiSeq 2500. TCRdb reanalyzed the raw reads on its own, using fastp at Q25 for trimming and MiXCR for clone calling, and kept in-frame beta chains. Identical CDR3 proteins give one entry, which carries the most common genes and DNA. The sample data list about 800,000 distinct CDR3 sequences, and 12% of these were observed just once. The biggest ten clones account for less than 0.65% of the sample. The specimen was blood, either unsorted or a sorted T cell fraction (not recorded which). The source is a male donor with ankylosing spondylitis.

This clonotype has a count of ten or more. This chain links TRBV5-1 with TRBJ1-4; 7 bases fit TRBD1. The length of the CDR3 is 14 residues. V lost 4 bases, J lost 4 bases, and 4 bases stayed unmatched. Per germline, CDR1 SGHRS and CDR2 YFSETQ. The CDR3 DNA reads TGCGCCAGCAGCGGGGGACAGCTTAATGAAAAACTGTTTTTT. This translates into CASSGGQLNEKLFF. Supplemented by reference TRBV5-1 and TRBJ1-4, the full variable domain reads KAGVTQTPRYLIKTRGQQVTLSCSPISGHRSVSWYQQTPGQGLQFLFEYFSETQRNKGNFPGRFSGRQFSNSRSEMNVSTLELGDSALYLCASSGGQLNEKLFFGSGTQLSVL.

This clonotype came up a few times. The J gene is TRBJ2-2, the V gene TRBV7-9; D is ambiguous. The germline gives CDR1 SEHNR, CDR2 FQNEAQ (reference sequence). The CDR3 is made up of 15 amino acids. V was trimmed by 5 bases and J by 4 bases, leaving 14 bases between them. The DNA for the CDR3 is TGTGCCAGCAGCACCGGGCCGCCGGGCACCGGGGAGCTGTTTTTT. It yields the protein CASSTGPPGTGELFF.

This clonotype was found a few times. This chain connects TRBV7-6 to TRBJ1-1; D unclear. The CDR3 has 13 amino acids. CDR1 SGHVS and CDR2 FNYEAQ come from the germline V gene. The germline V and J ends were trimmed by 7 bases and 1 base, with 10 bases remaining between them. CDR3 residues: CASTFGGNTEAFF. CDR3 DNA sequence: TGTGCCAGCACCTTTGGAGGGAACACTGAAGCTTTCTTT. The full variable domain, in which reference TRBV7-6 and TRBJ1-1 provide the parts outside the CDR3, is GAGVSQSPRYKVTKRGQDVALRCDPISGHVSLYWYRQALGQGPEFLTYFNYEAQQDKSGLPNDRFSAERPEGSISTLTIQRTEQRDSAMYRCASTFGGNTEAFFGQGTRLTVV.

V is TRBV7-2 and J is TRBJ2-3; D is unresolved. The V and J ends lost 5 bases and 8 bases respectively, with 17 bases between them. Germline-derived CDR1 and CDR2 are SGHTA and FQGNSA. There are 14 residues in the CDR3. CDR3 sequence: CASSPPARSGTQYF. The CDR3 coding sequence is TGTGCCAGCAGCCCACCGGCCAGGTCGGGTACGCAGTATTTT.

The sample holds many counts of this clonotype. The chain carries TRBV4-3 and TRBJ1-5, with unresolved D. Germline-derived CDR1 and CDR2 are LGHNA and YSLEER. The CDR3 runs to 15 residues. The V end was cut by 4 bases, the J end by 2 bases, with 12 bases between. The CDR3 protein is CASSRTFGGNQPQHF. In DNA, the CDR3 is TGCGCCAGCAGCCGTACATTCGGGGGCAATCAGCCCCAGCATTTT.

This clonotype has just a few counts. The rearrangement links TRBV12-3 or TRBV12-4 to TRBJ2-3, with 12 positions matching TRBD2. V was pared by 5 bases and J by 2 bases, with 8 bases of the junction left unmatched. There are 17 residues in the CDR3. The CDR3 is CASSVGLAGPLTDTQYF. CDR3 in DNA: TGTGCCAGCAGTGTTGGACTAGCGGGACCGCTCACAGATACGCAGTATTTT.

This clonotype has just a few counts. The chain employs TRBV7-2 and TRBJ2-1; D call uncertain. Germline V gene lookup returns CDR1 SGHTA and CDR2 FQGNSA. V lost 2 bases to trimming and J lost 3 bases, with 8 bases between them. CDR3 length: 14 residues. The CDR3 nucleotides are TGTGCCAGCAGCTTAATTATGGTCTACAATGAGCAGTTCTTC. Its translation is CASSLIMVYNEQFF. Full variable domain (missing parts from reference TRBV7-2 and TRBJ2-1): GAGVSQSPSNKVTEKGKDVELRCDPISGHTALYWYRQSLGQGLEFLIYFQGNSAPDKSGLPSDRFSAERTGGSVSTLTIQRTQQEDSAVYLCASSLIMVYNEQFFGPGTRLTVL.

The V and J genes are TRBV6-1 and TRBJ2-1, with 7 bases identical to TRBD2. The junction had 8 bases not matched to a gene; V was cut back by 6 bases and J by 3 bases. The germline V gene has CDR1 MNHNS and CDR2 SASEGT. This CDR3 comprises 15 residues. In DNA, the CDR3 is TGTGCCAGCAGCGCCATCGGGGGGTACTACAATGAGCAGTTCTTC. Protein: CASSAIGGYYNEQFF.

This clonotype showed up just a few times. The chain recombines TRBV7-2 with TRBJ1-5; 8 bases are shared with TRBD1. The V gene's germline CDR1 is SGHTA and CDR2 FQGNSA. J gave up 7 bases and V 0 bases, and 5 bases lay outside the gene matches. The CDR3 contains 15 residues. The CDR3 sequence is CASSLATGDGQPQHF. The CDR3 DNA reads TGTGCCAGCAGCTTAGCGACAGGGGATGGCCAGCCCCAGCATTTT.

The gene calls are TRBV5-1 and TRBJ2-1; 14 bases map to TRBD2. With 2 bases clipped from V and 9 bases from J, the junction kept 4 bases outside the gene matches. The CDR3 spans 15 residues. The germline gives CDR1 SGHRS, CDR2 YFSETQ. The CDR3 reads CASSFAGTSGSEQFF. The CDR3 coding sequence is TGCGCCAGCAGCTTCGCCGGGACTAGCGGGAGTGAGCAGTTCTTC. Looking up the rest from reference TRBV5-1 and TRBJ2-1 gives the full variable domain: KAGVTQTPRYLIKTRGQQVTLSCSPISGHRSVSWYQQTPGQGLQFLFEYFSETQRNKGNFPGRFSGRQFSNSRSEMNVSTLELGDSALYLCASSFAGTSGSEQFFGPGTRLTVL.

V is TRBV7-9 and J is TRBJ2-5; D remains unclear. Germline CDR1 SEHNR, CDR2 FQNEAQ (reference sequence). The CDR3 loop spans 12 amino acids. Between the trimmed V and J ends, which lost 2 bases and 5 bases, there was a span of 6 bases. The CDR3 spells CASSLIPETQYF. CDR3 DNA: TGTGCCAGCAGCTTAATCCCCGAGACCCAGTACTTC.

This clonotype has at least ten counts. This chain connects TRBV7-2 to TRBJ2-3; D is unclear. This CDR3 is 14 amino acids long. V lost 3 bases, J lost 1 base, and 8 bases lay in between. In germline, CDR1 is SGHTA, CDR2 FQGNSA. The CDR3 DNA reads TGTGCCAGCAGCTTTCGGTCCCGCACAGATACGCAGTATTTT. It yields the protein CASSFRSRTDTQYF.

This clonotype was seen ten or more times. This rearrangement joins TRBV29-1 to TRBJ2-1, with 11 bases fitting TRBD2. The CDR3 contains 12 residues. CDR1 and CDR2 (germline): SQVTM, ANQGSEA. The V segment lost 6 bases and the J segment 12 bases; nucleotides outside the gene matches: 7. CDR3 in amino acids: CSVRWTSGPQFF. CDR3 nucleotides: TGCAGCGTCCGCTGGACTAGCGGGCCGCAGTTCTTC.

This clonotype has more than one count but fewer than ten. The chain carries TRBV20-1 and TRBJ1-3; 8 bases fit TRBD1. Germline lookup yields CDR1 DFQATT and CDR2 SNEGSKA (reference sequence). The CDR3 is 13 residues long. V was clipped by 3 bases and J by 6 bases; unmatched bases: 4. The CDR3 nucleotides are TGCAGTGCTAGGCGCAGGGGGCAAAACACCATATATTTT. This sequence encodes CSARRRGQNTIYF.

The chain has TRBV10-3 and TRBJ1-6; 8 nucleotides match TRBD1. The CDR3 runs to 12 residues. Trimming took 6 bases from V and 10 from J; bases not matched to a gene: 2. Germline CDR1 and CDR2: ENHRY and SYGVKD. CDR3 nucleotides: TGTGCCATCAGCGGGGACAGGTCACCCCTCCACTTT. Translation gives CAISGDRSPLHF.

This clonotype has ten or more counts. V gene TRBV7-2 combines with J gene TRBJ1-2, with TRBD1 matching over 7 bases. The germline CDR1 and CDR2 sequences are SGHTA and FQGNSA. Trimming removed 11 bases from V and 3 bases from J; junction bases left unmatched: 6. The CDR3 totals 12 residues. This CDR3 reads CAWTTGDYGYTF. The CDR3 DNA sequence: TGTGCCTGGACCACAGGGGACTATGGCTACACCTTC.

This clonotype was counted between two and nine times. The chain employs TRBV20-1 and TRBJ1-1, with TRBD1 matching 7 bases. Germline assignment: CDR1 DFQATT and CDR2 SNEGSKA (reference sequence). The CDR3 spans 15 residues. Unmatched junction bases numbered 9, after V lost 5 bases and J lost 0 bases. The CDR3 sequence: CSASGGAGMNTEAFF. The DNA of the CDR3 is TGCAGTGCTTCAGGGGGGGCTGGGATGAACACTGAAGCTTTCTTT.